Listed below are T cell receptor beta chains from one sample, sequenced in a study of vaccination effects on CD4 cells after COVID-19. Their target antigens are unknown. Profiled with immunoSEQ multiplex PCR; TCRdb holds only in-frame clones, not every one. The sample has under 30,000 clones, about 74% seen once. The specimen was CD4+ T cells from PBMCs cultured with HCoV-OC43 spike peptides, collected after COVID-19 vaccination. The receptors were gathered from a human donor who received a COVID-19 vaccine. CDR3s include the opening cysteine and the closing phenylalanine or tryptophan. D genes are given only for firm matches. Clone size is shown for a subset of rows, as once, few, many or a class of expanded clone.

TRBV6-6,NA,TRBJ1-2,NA,TGTGCCAGCAGCGCCCCAAGACAGCTCTATGGCTACACCTTC,CASSAPRQLYGYTF
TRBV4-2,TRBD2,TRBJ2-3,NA,TGTGCCAGCAGCCAAGAACTAGCGGGAGCAGATACGCAGTATTTT,CASSQELAGADTQYF
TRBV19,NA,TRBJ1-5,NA,TGTGCCAGTCTCCGGACAGAGGGCAGTCAGCCCCAGCATTTT,CASLRTEGSQPQHF
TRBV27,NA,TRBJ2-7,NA,TGTGCCAGCAGTTTATCTAACCCACTAGCACCTTACGAGCAGTACTTC,CASSLSNPLAPYEQYF
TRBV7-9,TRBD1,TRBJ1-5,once,TGTGCCAGCAGCATCGGACAGGGGAATCAGCCCCAGCATTTT,CASSIGQGNQPQHF
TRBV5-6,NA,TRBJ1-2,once,TGTGCCAGCAGCTTGGTGCAGGGGTTTAACTATGGCTACACCTTC,CASSLVQGFNYGYTF
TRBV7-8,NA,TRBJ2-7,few,TGTGCCAGCAGCTTAGCCCGTCACCCCTACGAGCAGTACTTC,CASSLARHPYEQYF
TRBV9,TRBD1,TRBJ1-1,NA,TGTGCCAGCAGCGTTTCCGGGACAGGGGTTACTGAAGCTTTCTTT,CASSVSGTGVTEAFF
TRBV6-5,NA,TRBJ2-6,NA,TGTGCCAGCCGAATGGGGGCCTCTGGGGCCAACGTCCTGACTTTC,CASRMGASGANVLTF
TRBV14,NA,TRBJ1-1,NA,TGTGCCAGCAGCCAAGCGGCTCAAAATCAGGGGCAATGGACTGAAGCTTTCTTT,CASSQAAQNQGQWTEAFF
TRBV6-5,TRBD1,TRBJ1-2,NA,TGTGCCAGCAGTTACTTAGGACAGGGGGGAGGCTACACCTTC,CASSYLGQGGGYTF
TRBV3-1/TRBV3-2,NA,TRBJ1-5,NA,TGTGCCAGCAGCCAAGGAACAGGGAGCAATCAGCCCCAGCATTTT,CASSQGTGSNQPQHF
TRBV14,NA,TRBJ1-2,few,TGTGCCAGCAGCCAAGCGCCGGGGCTGAGAGGCTACACCTTC,CASSQAPGLRGYTF
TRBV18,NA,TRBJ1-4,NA,TGTGCCAGGAGGTCATCCTTTAGGGAGAGGAGTGAAAAACTGTTTTTT,CARRSSFRERSEKLFF
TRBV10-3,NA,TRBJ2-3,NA,TGTGCCATCACTTCCACCAGCACAGATACGCAGTATTTT,CAITSTSTDTQYF
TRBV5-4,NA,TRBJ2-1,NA,TGTGCCAGCAGCATAGGTTACCAGGGCAATGAGCAGTTCTTC,CASSIGYQGNEQFF
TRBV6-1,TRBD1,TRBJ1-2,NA,TGTGCCAGCAGTGAAAGATGGGGACAGCGTGGCTACACCTTC,CASSERWGQRGYTF
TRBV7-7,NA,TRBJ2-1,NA,TGTGCCAGCAGCTTAGAGCCAGGGAACAATGAGCAGTTCTTC,CASSLEPGNNEQFF
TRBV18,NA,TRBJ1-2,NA,TGTGCCAGCTCACCTACCCAGAGGTATGGCTACACCTTC,CASSPTQRYGYTF
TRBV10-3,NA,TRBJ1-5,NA,TGTGCCATCAGTGAGGGACTCGATAGCAATCAGCCCCAGCATTTT,CAISEGLDSNQPQHF
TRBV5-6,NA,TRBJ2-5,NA,TGTGCCAGCAGCTTGCTTAATGGAATCCAAGAGACCCAGTACTTC,CASSLLNGIQETQYF
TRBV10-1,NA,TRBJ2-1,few,TGCGCCAGCAGTAGCGGACAGAACAATGAGCAGTTCTTC,CASSSGQNNEQFF